The T cell receptor beta chain under discussion was sequenced for a study of shared clonotypes between healthy human individuals. Trimming removed 4 bases from V and 4 bases from J; junction bases left unmatched: 9. The CDR3 runs to 15 residues. Per germline, CDR1 SGHRS and CDR2 YFSETQ. Every unsorted PBMC PCR replicate was loaded with about 300 ng DNA, some 31,000 T cell genomes. Measured with immunoSEQ multiplex PCR; TCRdb has only the in-frame clones, and not every one. In the table there are around 500,000 clones, around four fifths of which are singletons. The chain combines TRBV5-1 with TRBJ2-3; 7 bases map to TRBD1. The material sequenced was PBMCs. This TCR was recovered from a woman in her forties in good health. Some clones in this sample may be carry-over from other donors' samples. CDR3 loop: CASSPTGFSADTQYF. The CDR3 coding sequence is TGCGCCAGCAGCCCGACAGGGTTCTCAGCAGATACGCAGTATTTT.